Listed below are T cell receptor beta chains from one sample, sequenced in a study of regulatory T cells in long-lasting Graves disease. TCRdb reprocessed the multiplex PCR reads via MiXCR and lists one record per CDR3 protein. The sample consists of fewer than 650,000 distinct CDR3 sequences, 15% to 20% of them appearing once. These data also formed part of another study, on T cells in Graves' hyperthyroidism and ophthalmopathy.

The specimen was peripheral blood mononuclear cells (PBMCs), collected at new diagnosis, from a patient treated with antithyroid drugs. Every receptor here comes from a man between 18 and 29 years old with Graves disease. Both conserved end residues are part of each CDR3. D genes are given only for firm matches. The listing skips clone size in some rows; elsewhere it reads once, few, many or a size class.

D gene	J gene	clone size	V gene	CDR3 DNA	CDR3 protein
NA	TRBJ1-1	few	TRBV29-1	TGCAGCGTTGAACCGGGGACCACTGAAGCTTTCTTT	CSVEPGTTEAFF
TRBD2	TRBJ2-1	NA	TRBV12-3/TRBV12-4	TGTGCCAGCAGTAGACGACTAGCGGGACCTAATGAGCAGTTCTTC	CASSRRLAGPNEQFF
NA	TRBJ1-6	NA	TRBV4-1	TGCGCCAGCAGCCAAATAGAAAACAGTGTCTCACCCCTCCACTTT	CASSQIENSVSPLHF
TRBD2	TRBJ2-1	few	TRBV5-1	TGCGCCAGCAGCCCTGGACTAGCGGGAGGGACAGTATACAATGAGCAGTTCTTC	CASSPGLAGGTVYNEQFF
NA	TRBJ2-7	few	TRBV28	TGTGCCGGAGGAAGCCTCTACGAGCAGTACTTC	CAGGSLYEQYF
TRBD1	TRBJ1-1	NA	TRBV25-1	TGTGCCAGCAACGGAGGAGGGACAGGGGTTAACACTGAAGCTTTCTTT	CASNGGGTGVNTEAFF
NA	TRBJ2-1	NA	TRBV20-1	TGCAGTGCTAGAGATCGAGTTTACAATGAGCAGTTCTTC	CSARDRVYNEQFF
TRBD2	TRBJ2-1	NA	TRBV20-1	TGCAGTGCGGCGGGACTAGCGGGAGGGGTCTTCTACAATGAGCAGTTCTTC	CSAAGLAGGVFYNEQFF
TRBD2	TRBJ2-7	many	TRBV20-1	TGCAGTGCTAGAGATTTGTTAGCGGGGTGGAGCTCCTACGAGCAGTACTTC	CSARDLLAGWSSYEQYF
NA	TRBJ2-7	few	TRBV6-1	TGTGCCAGCAGTCTACCGACAGATTCCTCTTACGAGCAGTACTTC	CASSLPTDSSYEQYF
NA	TRBJ2-3	NA	TRBV20-1	TGCAGTGCCGTTCCCATCCCCGATACGCAGTATTTT	CSAVPIPDTQYF
NA	TRBJ1-6	NA	TRBV5-1	TGCGCCAGCAGCTTAAACAGTGATTCACCCCTCCACTTT	CASSLNSDSPLHF
NA	TRBJ2-5	NA	TRBV9	TGTGCCAGCAGCGTAGGGATCATCCAAGAGACCCAGTACTTC	CASSVGIIQETQYF
TRBD2	TRBJ2-1	few	TRBV27	TGTGCCAGCAGTTTACTTAGCGCGGGAGACGGGGTCGATGAGCAGTTCTTC	CASSLLSAGDGVDEQFF
TRBD1	TRBJ2-6	many	TRBV30	TGTGCCTGGTCACAGGGGGCGACAAGCTCTGGGGCCAACGTCCTGACTTTC	CAWSQGATSSGANVLTF
NA	TRBJ1-4	many	TRBV20-1	TGCAGTGCTAGGAAGCTCATGAGGGCAACTAATGAAAAACTGTTTTTT	CSARKLMRATNEKLFF
NA	TRBJ2-5	many	TRBV6-1	TGTGCCAGCAGTGAACAGGGGACGGGTGAGACCCAGTACTTC	CASSEQGTGETQYF
NA	TRBJ1-4	NA	TRBV6-2/TRBV6-3	TGTGCCAGCTTCAGGGGTAATGAAAAACTGTTTTTT	CASFRGNEKLFF
NA	TRBJ1-2	few	TRBV7-2	TGTGCCAGCAGCTTAGCGAAGGGGGCTAACTATGGCTACACCTTC	CASSLAKGANYGYTF
NA	TRBJ1-6	NA	TRBV30	TGTGCCTGGACCGAGGGGGGGCGTGATTCACCCCTCCACTTT	CAWTEGGRDSPLHF
TRBD2	TRBJ2-7	few	TRBV4-1	TGCGCCAGCAGCCAAGTACCTAGCGGGAACTACGAGCAGTACTTC	CASSQVPSGNYEQYF
TRBD2	TRBJ2-1	many	TRBV30	TGTGCCTACCGTCTAGCGGGAGGTAGCGGTGAGCAGTTCTTC	CAYRLAGGSGEQFF
NA	TRBJ1-1	many	TRBV7-2	TGTGCCAGCAGCTCGTACAGGGCCACTGAAGCTTTCTTT	CASSSYRATEAFF
NA	TRBJ2-3	NA	TRBV7-9	TGTGCCAGCCTGCCCCCAGCATCAACAGATACGCAGTATTTT	CASLPPASTDTQYF
TRBD2	TRBJ2-7	few	TRBV7-9	TGTGCCTACGAGCGGGAGGGGTCCTCCTACGAGCAGTACTTC	CAYEREGSSYEQYF
NA	TRBJ1-3	few	TRBV7-9	TGTGCCAGCAGCCCGTATCTTTCAGTCTCTGGAAACACCATATATTTT	CASSPYLSVSGNTIYF
TRBD1	TRBJ1-4	few	TRBV20-1	TGCAGTGCTAGAGAAAGGACAGGGACAGAAAAACTGTTTTTT	CSARERTGTEKLFF
NA	TRBJ2-5	few	TRBV5-1	TGCGCCAGCAGCAGCGGAGCATTATCGGAGACCCAGTACTTC	CASSSGALSETQYF
TRBD1	TRBJ1-1	NA	TRBV20-1	TGCAGTGCCTTATCCGGGACAGGGGTCAGGGACACTGAAGCTTTCTTT	CSALSGTGVRDTEAFF
TRBD2	TRBJ2-7	NA	TRBV4-1	TGCGCCAGCAGCCGGGAAGTCGGGAGGAGCTCCTACGAGCAGTACTTC	CASSREVGRSSYEQYF
NA	TRBJ2-5	few	TRBV5-1	TGCGCCAGCAGCCCCCCGAGGGGGGAAGAGACCCAGTACTTC	CASSPPRGEETQYF
NA	TRBJ2-1	many	TRBV20-1	TGCAGTGCGCGCCGCGGATACACAGTGAGCTCCTACAATGAGCAGTTCTTC	CSARRGYTVSSYNEQFF
TRBD1	TRBJ2-7	NA	TRBV5-1	TGCGCCAGCAGCTTCCTGGGACAGGGGGGGGACGAGCAGTACTTC	CASSFLGQGGDEQYF
NA	TRBJ2-1	many	TRBV7-3	TGTGCCAGCAGCTTAACAGCTCACGGTGAGCAGTTCTTC	CASSLTAHGEQFF
NA	TRBJ2-2	few	TRBV7-3	TGTGCCAGCAGCAGCGGCGTACAGGGAAGTCGAACCGGGGAGCTGTTTTTT	CASSSGVQGSRTGELFF
TRBD2	TRBJ2-1	many	TRBV6-1	TGTGCCACTAAAGGAGGGACTAGCGGAGGGGGCTCCTACAATGAGCAGTTCTTC	CATKGGTSGGGSYNEQFF
NA	TRBJ2-1	many	TRBV20-1	TGCAGTGCTAGTACCGGTCGCCGGGGCCCCAATGAGCAGTTCTTC	CSASTGRRGPNEQFF
TRBD2	TRBJ2-5	NA	TRBV30	TGTGCCTTTAGCGGGAGGGTCGGTGTAGAGACCCAGTACTTC	CAFSGRVGVETQYF
NA	TRBJ1-1	few	TRBV20-1	TGCAGTGCTAGAGAGACCGGACGGATAAACACTGAAGCTTTCTTT	CSARETGRINTEAFF
NA	TRBJ1-6	few	TRBV5-8	TGTGCCAGCAGCTTGGGGTCAGGGTACGGCTCACCCCTCCACTTT	CASSLGSGYGSPLHF
NA	TRBJ2-7	many	TRBV28	TGTGCCAGCAGTTTGCCCCAACTGGGGTCGGACGAGCAGTACTTC	CASSLPQLGSDEQYF
NA	TRBJ2-3	many	TRBV7-3	TGTGCCAGCAGCCCCACCCCCCGGGATACGCAGTATTTT	CASSPTPRDTQYF
TRBD1	TRBJ1-1	few	TRBV19	TGTGCCAGTAGTATACAGGGGGGGAACACTGAAGCTTTCTTT	CASSIQGGNTEAFF
NA	TRBJ1-5	NA	TRBV7-9	TGTGCCAGCAGCGCTACCTATAGTAATCAGCCCCAGCATTTT	CASSATYSNQPQHF
TRBD2	TRBJ2-2	NA	TRBV11-2	TGTGCCAGCAGCTTAGCTTCCGAACCGGGGGGCGGGGAGCTGTTTTTT	CASSLASEPGGGELFF
TRBD2	TRBJ2-7	few	TRBV24-1	TGTGCCACCACAGGGGGCAGCGGGAGGGCCTACGAGCAGTACTTC	CATTGGSGRAYEQYF
NA	TRBJ2-3	many	TRBV6-2/TRBV6-3	TGTGCCAGCAGTTATACCGGCCTTAGCACAGATACGCAGTATTTT	CASSYTGLSTDTQYF
TRBD2	TRBJ2-3	few	TRBV30	TGTGCCTGGTCCCGGGGACTAGCGGGGAGACAAGATACGCAGTATTTT	CAWSRGLAGRQDTQYF
TRBD1	TRBJ2-7	many	TRBV28	TGTGCCAGCAGCCGGGACAGGCTCTACGAGCAGTACTTC	CASSRDRLYEQYF
TRBD1	TRBJ1-6	NA	TRBV12-3/TRBV12-4	TGTGCCAGCAGTTTGGACAGGAGGAATTCACCCCTCCACTTT	CASSLDRRNSPLHF
NA	TRBJ2-2	few	TRBV11-2	TGTGCCAGCAGCTTATCGACAGCAGACGCGGGTCTCACCGGGGAGCTGTTTTTT	CASSLSTADAGLTGELFF